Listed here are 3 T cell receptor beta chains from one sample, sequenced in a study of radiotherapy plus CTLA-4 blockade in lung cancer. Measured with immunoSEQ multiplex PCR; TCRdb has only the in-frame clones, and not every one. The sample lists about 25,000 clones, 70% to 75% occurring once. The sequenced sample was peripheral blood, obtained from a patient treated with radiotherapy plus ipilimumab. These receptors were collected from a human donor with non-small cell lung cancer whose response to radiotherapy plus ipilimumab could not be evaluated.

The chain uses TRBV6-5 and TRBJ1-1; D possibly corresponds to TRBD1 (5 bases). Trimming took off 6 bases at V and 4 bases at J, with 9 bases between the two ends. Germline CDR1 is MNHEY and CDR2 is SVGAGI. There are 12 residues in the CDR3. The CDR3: CASRGVGTEAFF. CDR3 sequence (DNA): TGTGCCAGCAGAGGGGTGGGCACTGAAGCTTTCTTT.

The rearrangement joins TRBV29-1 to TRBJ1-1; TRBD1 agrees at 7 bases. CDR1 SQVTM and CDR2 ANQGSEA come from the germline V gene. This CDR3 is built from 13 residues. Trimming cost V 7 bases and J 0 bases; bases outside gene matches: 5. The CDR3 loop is CSAMGQLNTEAFF. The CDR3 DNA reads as TGCAGCGCCATGGGACAGTTGAACACTGAAGCTTTCTTT.

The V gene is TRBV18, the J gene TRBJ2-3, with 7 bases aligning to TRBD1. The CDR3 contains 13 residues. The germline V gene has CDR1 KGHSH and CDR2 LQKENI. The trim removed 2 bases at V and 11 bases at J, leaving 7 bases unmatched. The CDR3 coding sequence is TGTGCCAGCTCACCAAGTACAGGGGAAGGGCAGTATTTT. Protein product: CASSPSTGEGQYF.